Shown below are 15 T cell receptor beta chains from a single sample sequenced in a study of graft-versus-host responses after intestinal transplantation. The table came from immunoSEQ multiplex PCR; TCRdb's copy has only in-frame clones and leaves some out. The data show over 70,000 clones, almost 90% seen once. Their antigens are not known. The sequencing used unstimulated CD8+ T cells sorted from spleen or lymph node cells, collected before transplant. The receptors were gathered from a human donor who was the organ donor for an intestinal transplant.

The rearrangement uses TRBV5-1 and TRBJ2-7; possible D gene TRBD2, 5 bases. From germline, CDR1 is SGHRS and CDR2 YFSETQ. V lost 1 base, J lost 4 bases, and 15 bases lay in between. This CDR3 has 15 amino acids. CDR3 sequence: CASSLLPGSRYEQYV. For the CDR3, the DNA is TGCGCCAGCAGCTTGCTTCCGGGGAGTCGGTACGAGCAGTACGTC.

The rearrangement uses TRBV2 and TRBJ2-4, with 8 bases that match TRBD2. Germline V gene data show CDR1 as SNHLY and CDR2 as FYNNEI. The J segment lost 2 bases and the V segment lost 0 bases, leaving 9 bases of the junction unmatched. The CDR3 has 18 residues. CDR3 amino acids: CASSEAWGSGGPKNIQYF. CDR3 DNA: TGTGCCAGCAGTGAAGCGTGGGGAAGCGGGGGACCCAAAAACATTCAGTACTTC.

The rearrangement links TRBV9 to TRBJ1-3; possible D gene TRBD1, 5 bases. This CDR3 region has 16 residues. V lost 4 bases and J lost 0, with 14 bases in between. Germline V gives CDR1 SGDLS, CDR2 YYNGEE. The DNA for the CDR3 is TGTGCCAGCAGCCCCTCAGTCAGGGACTCTGGAAACACCATATATTTT. This gives the protein CASSPSVRDSGNTIYF.

This clone was seen only a few times. The chain recombines TRBV11-2 with TRBJ1-4, with 7 bases aligning to TRBD1. V trimming: 5 bases; J trimming: 0 bases; junction bases outside the gene matches: 3. Germline CDR1 and CDR2: SGHAT and FQNNGV. The CDR3 contains 15 residues. The chain's CDR3 is CASSATGATNEKLFF. CDR3 DNA sequence: TGTGCCAGCAGCGCCACAGGGGCAACTAATGAAAAACTGTTTTTT.

The genes are TRBV11-2 and TRBJ2-1; maybe TRBD2 (7 bases). The V end was cut by 2 bases, the J end by 3 bases, with 14 bases between. This CDR3 has 16 amino acids. Germline values: CDR1 SGHAT, CDR2 FQNNGV. CDR3 sequence: CASSLRGGILYNEQFF. The DNA of the CDR3 is TGTGCCAGCAGCTTAAGGGGGGGGATACTCTACAATGAGCAGTTCTTC.

This chain links TRBV5-8 with TRBJ1-2, with a weak D call TRBD1 (6 bases). This CDR3 contains 14 residues. The germline CDR1 and CDR2 sequences are SGHTS and YDEGEE. V was cut by 0 bases and J by 2 bases, with 8 bases left in between. The CDR3 nucleotides are TGTGCCAGCAGCTTGGCGAGGGGGAACTATGGCTACACCTTC. This gives the protein CASSLARGNYGYTF.

The rearrangement links TRBV10-3 to TRBJ2-2; no clear D gene. This CDR3 is 12 amino acids long. Germline V gene data show CDR1 as ENHRY and CDR2 as SYGVKD. The V and J ends lost 6 bases and 2 bases respectively, with 4 bases between them. CDR3 region: CAIRSNTGELFF. The DNA of the CDR3 is TGTGCCATCAGGAGTAACACCGGGGAGCTGTTTTTT.

The chain links TRBV4-1 to TRBJ2-5, with 8 bases aligning to TRBD2. The trim removed 2 bases at V and 5 bases at J, leaving 4 bases unmatched. The V gene's germline CDR1 is MGHRA and CDR2 YSYEKL. CDR3 length equals 14 residues. CDR3 amino acids: CASSQSGGPETQYF. CDR3 bases: TGCGCCAGCAGCCAATCGGGGGGGCCGGAGACCCAGTACTTC.

V usage is TRBV7-9 and J usage is TRBJ1-2; D possibly corresponds to TRBD1 (5 bases). This CDR3 contains 13 residues. CDR1 and CDR2 (germline): SEHNR, FQNEAQ (reference sequence). V was clipped by 1 base and J by 8 bases, with 11 bases between them. CDR3 sequence (DNA): TGTGCCAGCAGCTTAGAAGGGGAGGAAGGCTACACCTTC. Protein sequence: CASSLEGEEGYTF.

The rearrangement joins TRBV7-6 to TRBJ1-1, with a possible D match to TRBD1 (5 bases). Germline-derived CDR1 and CDR2 are SGHVS and FNYEAQ. CDR3 size: 14 residues. V shed 6 bases and J shed 2 bases, with 13 bases lying between them. The CDR3 loop reads CASRQLTGNTEAFF. The CDR3 DNA follows: TGTGCCAGCAGGCAGCTTACAGGAAACACTGAAGCTTTCTTT.

The V and J genes are TRBV4-3 and TRBJ2-5; 12 bases align to TRBD2. CDR3 size: 19 residues. CDR1 and CDR2 from the germline V gene are LGHNA and YSLEER. Germline trimming cut 1 base from V and 4 bases from J; bases unmatched to any gene: 13. CDR3 sequence (DNA): TGCGCCAGCAGCCAAGTGGTGGCGCTAGCGGGGGGGCCGGGAGAGACCCAGTACTTC. Encoded protein: CASSQVVALAGGPGETQYF.

The V call is TRBV4-1, the J call TRBJ2-5, with D perhaps TRBD2 (5 bases). There are 14 residues in the CDR3. Germline V lookup: CDR1 MGHRA, CDR2 YSYEKL. Trimming removed 2 bases at V and 2 bases at J, with 9 bases between. This CDR3 reads CASSQLGEQETQYF. The CDR3 nucleotides read TGCGCCAGCAGCCAACTGGGAGAACAAGAGACCCAGTACTTC.

In its sample, this clone was seen once. The chain joins TRBV5-5 to TRBJ2-7, with D possibly matching TRBD1 (6 bases). The CDR3 is made up of 18 amino acids. Trimming removed 2 bases from V and 4 bases from J, with 25 bases in between. CDR1 is SGHKS, CDR2 YYEKEE, per germline (reference sequence). The CDR3 spells CASSFSKAGTRVVYEQYV. In DNA form, the CDR3 reads TGTGCCAGCAGCTTCTCTAAGGCCGGGACACGGGTGGTTTACGAGCAGTACGTC.

This clone was detected only once. The chain combines TRBV4-1 with TRBJ2-5; a weak D match, TRBD2 (6 bases). Germline V gene sequence: CDR1 MGHRA, CDR2 YSYEKL. Trimming left V 3 bases short and J 2 bases short, with 13 bases between. The CDR3 totals 15 residues. The CDR3 spells CASSQGKGTQETQYF. CDR3 sequence (DNA): TGCGCCAGCAGCCAGGGGAAGGGGACTCAAGAGACCCAGTACTTC.

This clone came up once. This chain links TRBV11-1 with TRBJ1-2, with 9 bases that match TRBD1. The CDR3 contains 14 residues. Germline loops: CDR1 SGHAT, CDR2 FQDESV (reference sequence). V gave up 7 bases and J gave up 3 bases; unmatched junction bases: 6. The CDR3 coding sequence is TGTGCCAGCACCCGGGACAGGGCTGACTATGGCTACACCTTC. Translation gives CASTRDRADYGYTF.